This T cell receptor (beta chain) was identified in a study of Tregs in tolerant kidney transplant recipients. Notes on the study in general: For some patients, primers changed over time, blocking nucleotide-level comparison. This study did not directly address biological reproducibility.

Assay used: immunoSEQ multiplex PCR; TCRdb lists only in-frame clones, some missing. This table holds 90,000 or so clones, roughly 93% found once. A remark on this clone: The antigen remains undetermined.

Mixed chimerism was transient after nonmyeloablative marrow transplants from related graft donors. V trimming: 6 bases; J trimming: 6 bases; junction bases outside the gene matches: 5. There are 13 residues in the CDR3. Germline CDR1 is MNHNS and CDR2 is SASEGT. The receptor was derived from a human patient who received a combined kidney and bone marrow transplant. Some of the T cells may derive from the graft donor. The sample in question was CD4+ T cells from blood (PBMCs), obtained 12 months after the transplant. This sequence joins TRBV6-1 and TRBJ1-5; TRBD1 aligns across 7 bases. The CDR3 loop is CASRPTGLQPQHF. The DNA of the CDR3 is TGTGCCAGCAGACCGACAGGGCTTCAGCCCCAGCATTTT.